Following are 15 T cell receptor beta chains from one sample sequenced in a study of cytomegalovirus exposure and HLA in healthy donors. Use of 60 Vbeta and 13 Jbeta primers characterized the PCR. The table came from immunoSEQ multiplex PCR; TCRdb's copy has only in-frame clones and leaves some out. The sample carries some 190,000 clones, around 88% recorded once. Sequencing used PBMCs. These receptors were collected from a woman in her 30s in good health and CMV-seronegative.

The rearrangement joins TRBV9 to TRBJ2-1; 16 nucleotides agree with TRBD2. Looked up from germline, CDR1 is SGDLS and CDR2 is YYNGEE. With 3 bases clipped from V and 6 bases from J, the junction kept 3 bases outside the gene matches. CDR3 length: 16 residues. As DNA, the CDR3 is TGTGCCAGCAGCGAGGGACTAGCGGGAGGGTTCAATGAGCAGTTCTTC. Translated, it gives CASSEGLAGGFNEQFF.

This clone is a singleton in its sample. The rearrangement links TRBV29-1 to TRBJ2-7; perhaps TRBD2 as D (6 bases). This CDR3 is built from 12 residues. Trimming removed 0 bases at V and 11 bases at J, with 14 bases between. CDR1 SQVTM and CDR2 ANQGSEA come from the germline V gene. CDR3 DNA: TGCAGCGTTGAAGATCAGCGCGGGGCCGAGTACTTC. Translation: CSVEDQRGAEYF.

This chain uses TRBV6-1 with TRBJ2-7, with TRBD2 matching over 10 bases. Germline lookup yields CDR1 MNHNS and CDR2 SASEGT. The J segment lost 5 bases and the V segment lost 10 bases, leaving 8 bases of the junction unmatched. This CDR3 comprises 13 residues. For the CDR3, the DNA is TGTGCCACCTCGGGACTAGCGTTCGACGAGCAGTACTTC. It encodes CATSGLAFDEQYF.

This chain links TRBV7-3 with TRBJ2-3; 8 bases agree with TRBD2. The length of the CDR3 is 17 residues. V was pared by 4 bases and J by 6 bases, with 15 bases of the junction left unmatched. CDR1 SGHTA and CDR2 FQGTGA come from the germline V gene. The CDR3 sequence: CASSSGLRAGGMDTQYF. The CDR3 DNA is TGTGCCAGCAGCTCTGGGCTGAGGGCGGGAGGTATGGATACGCAGTATTTT.

The chain carries TRBV2 and TRBJ1-1; D uncertain. This CDR3 comprises 14 residues. Between the trimmed V and J ends, which lost 8 bases and 6 bases, there was a span of 19 bases. Germline CDR1 is SNHLY and CDR2 is FYNNEI. The CDR3 DNA sequence: TGTGCCAGCGTCCTTACTCCGTCTGGGCCTGAAGCTTTCTTT. Translating gives CASVLTPSGPEAFF.

The rearrangement joins TRBV5-5 to TRBJ1-4; TRBD1 aligns across 9 bases. This CDR3 region has 15 residues. The V gene's germline CDR1 is SGHKS and CDR2 YYEKEE (reference sequence). V shed 4 bases and J 1 base; nucleotides not matched to a gene: 2. CDR3 region: CASSPDRGTNEKLFF. The CDR3 region has the DNA TGTGCCAGCAGCCCGGACAGGGGAACTAATGAAAAACTGTTTTTT.

J is TRBJ2-7 and V is TRBV7-8, with D tentatively TRBD1 (6 bases). With 0 bases removed from V and 0 bases from J, the gap between germline ends came to 12 bases. This CDR3 has 16 residues. From germline, CDR1 is SGHVS and CDR2 FQNEAQ. CDR3 region: CASSLAGSRGSYEQYF. The CDR3 region has the DNA TGTGCCAGCAGCTTAGCGGGCTCCAGGGGCTCCTACGAGCAGTACTTC. Using reference TRBV7-8 and TRBJ2-7 for the parts outside the CDR3, the full variable domain is GAGVSQSPRYKVAKRGQDVALRCDPISGHVSLFWYQQALGQGPEFLTYFQNEAQLDKSGLPSDRFFAERPEGSVSTLKIQRTQQEDSAVYLCASSLAGSRGSYEQYFGPGTRLTVT.

V and J are TRBV28 and TRBJ1-4; no clear D. V was cut by 6 bases and J by 5 bases, with 13 bases left in between. Germline CDR1 and CDR2: MDHEN and SYDVKM. The CDR3 is 14 amino acids. The CDR3 loop is CASRAPPRNEKLFF. CDR3 nucleotide sequence: TGTGCCAGCAGAGCCCCCCCGAGGAATGAAAAACTGTTTTTT.

The chain combines TRBV6-1 with TRBJ2-1, with 9 nucleotides matching TRBD1. This CDR3 contains 16 residues. Germline lookup yields CDR1 MNHNS and CDR2 SASEGT. V shed 1 base, J shed 6 bases, and the junction held 7 bases outside the gene matches. Here the CDR3 DNA reads TGTGCCAGCAGTGAAGTGGGGACAGGGTTTTTCAATGAGCAGTTCTTC. Translated, it gives CASSEVGTGFFNEQFF.

This rearrangement joins TRBV7-9 to TRBJ2-5, with 8 bases fitting TRBD2. The germline gives CDR1 SEHNR, CDR2 FQNEAQ (reference sequence). J gave up 5 bases and V 4 bases, and 15 bases lay outside the gene matches. CDR3 size: 17 residues. The CDR3 region is CASSSRRGAGVGETQYF. CDR3 bases: TGTGCCAGCAGCTCCCGTAGGGGAGCGGGAGTGGGGGAGACCCAGTACTTC.

In its sample, this clone was seen once. This chain links TRBV2 with TRBJ1-2; TRBD1 matches 9 bases. This CDR3 is 14 amino acids long. V lost 1 base, J lost 4 bases, and 1 base stayed unmatched. From germline, CDR1 is SNHLY and CDR2 FYNNEI. As DNA, the CDR3 is TGTGCCAGCAGTGAAGGGACAGGGGCCTATGGCTACACCTTC. Translation gives CASSEGTGAYGYTF.

The rearrangement joins TRBV7-9 to TRBJ1-4, with 8 nucleotides matching TRBD1. Losses at the gene ends were 3 bases for V and 8 bases for J; bases not matched to a gene: 5. CDR3 size: 14 residues. CDR1 is SEHNR and CDR2 is FQNEAQ in the germline V gene (reference sequence). This CDR3 is CASSFPGGSEKLFF. The CDR3 coding sequence is TGTGCCAGCAGCTTTCCAGGGGGCTCAGAAAAACTGTTTTTT.

The rearrangement uses TRBV14 and TRBJ2-7, with 9 bases fitting TRBD1. V was pared by 4 bases and J by 8 bases, with 6 bases of the junction left unmatched. Per the germline V gene, CDR1 is SGHDN and CDR2 is FVKESK. The CDR3 is 13 amino acids. The CDR3 region is CASSPAGTGKQYF. The CDR3 bases are TGTGCCAGCAGCCCCGCCGGGACAGGGAAGCAGTACTTC.

The genes are TRBV9 and TRBJ2-1; 9 bases are a match to TRBD1. V shed 4 bases and J 5 bases; nucleotides not matched to a gene: 7. The germline V gene encodes CDR1 SGDLS and CDR2 YYNGEE. CDR3 length: 15 residues. The CDR3 coding sequence is TGTGCCAGCAGCACCGGGACAGGGTTCAACAATGAGCAGTTCTTC. It translates to CASSTGTGFNNEQFF. Together with reference TRBV9 and TRBJ2-1, the CDR3 gives the full variable domain: DSGVTQTPKHLITATGQRVTLRCSPRSGDLSVYWYQQSLDQGLQFLIQYYNGEERAKGNILERFSAQQFPDLHSELNLSSLELGDSALYFCASSTGTGFNNEQFFGPGTRLTVL.

This sequence joins TRBV18 and TRBJ2-3; 8 bases are a match to TRBD1. Germline V gene data show CDR1 as KGHSH and CDR2 as LQKENI. This CDR3 has 16 residues. After removal of 3 bases from V and 5 bases from J, the junction contained 10 bases not matched to a gene. Written as DNA, the CDR3 is TGTGCCAGCTCACCGACGCCAGGGGGCGTGGAAGATACGCAGTATTTT. Amino acid sequence: CASSPTPGGVEDTQYF. The full variable domain, its missing parts supplied by reference TRBV18 and TRBJ2-3, is NAGVMQNPRHLVRRRGQEARLRCSPMKGHSHVYWYRQLPEEGLKFMVYLQKENIIDESGMPKERFSAEFPKEGPSILRIQQVVRGDSAAYFCASSPTPGGVEDTQYFGPGTRLTVL.